The 21 T cell receptor beta chains presented below share a single source sample, sequenced in a study of PD-L1 blockade in urothelial cancer (dated 2017 in TCRdb). Libraries came from the immunoSEQ multiplex PCR assay. Drawn from immuneACCESS, this table holds only the in-frame rearrangements with V and J called that TCRdb kept. Clones are partly lost; checked studies trace under half to an unresolved V gene and leave the rest unexplained. The sample table records fewer than 90,000 clones; less than 95% of these occur just once. The ten largest make up about 0.87% of the sample. This sample's time point label indicates: peripheral blood 6 weeks after treatment start. Specimen: PBMCs, collected around atezolizumab (anti-PD-L1) treatment. Receptor source: a woman aged 80 or over with urothelial cancer.

This sequence joins TRBV19 and TRBJ1-5; the D gene is possibly TRBD1 (5 bases). The V end was cut by 4 bases, the J end by 3 bases, with 13 bases between. Germline V gene lookup returns CDR1 LNHDA and CDR2 SQIVND (reference sequence). The CDR3 has 15 residues. As DNA, the CDR3 is TGTGCCAGTAGTACGGGGGAGGGGAACAATCAGCCCCAGCATTTT. Its translation: CASSTGEGNNQPQHF.

This chain connects TRBV28 to TRBJ2-5; 10 bases fit TRBD2. The CDR3 is made up of 17 amino acids. V dropped 1 base and J dropped 2; count of bases not matched to a gene: 7. From germline, CDR1 is MDHEN and CDR2 SYDVKM. The CDR3 is CASSLSLAGITQETQYF. The CDR3 nucleotides read TGTGCCAGCAGTTTATCACTAGCGGGGATTACACAAGAGACCCAGTACTTC. The full variable domain, its missing parts supplied by reference TRBV28 and TRBJ2-5, is DVKVTQSSRYLVKRTGEKVFLECVQDMDHENMFWYRQDPGLGLRLIYFSYDVKMKEKGDIPEGYSVSREKKERFSLILESASTNQTSMYLCASSLSLAGITQETQYFGPGTRLLVL.

The chain combines TRBV5-4 with TRBJ2-7, with 9 bases matching TRBD1. Trimming took 4 bases from V and 3 from J; bases not matched to a gene: 14. The germline CDR1 and CDR2 sequences are SGHNT and YYREEE (reference sequence). This CDR3 region has 17 residues. The CDR3 sequence is CASSLGAGQGGYYEQYF. The CDR3 DNA sequence: TGTGCCAGCAGCCTGGGGGCGGGACAGGGAGGTTACTACGAGCAGTACTTC.

This clone was seen a single time. The chain is built from TRBV11-2 and TRBJ2-7; D is unresolved. This CDR3 has 12 residues. Germline V gene data show CDR1 as SGHAT and CDR2 as FQNNGV. V lost 0 bases, J lost 5 bases, and 5 bases lay in between. As DNA, the CDR3 is TGTGCCAGCAGCTTAGATCAAAACGAGCAGTACTTC. Translated, it gives CASSLDQNEQYF.

CDR3 nucleotide sequence: TGCGCCAGCAGTTCTAGCGGCAACTACGAGCAGTACTTC. It codes for CASSSSGNYEQYF. The V gene is TRBV10-1, the J gene TRBJ2-7; 7 positions match TRBD2. The germline V gene encodes CDR1 WNHNN and CDR2 SYGVQD (reference sequence). V was clipped by 5 bases and J by 3 bases; unmatched bases: 4. The length of the CDR3 is 13 residues.

V gene TRBV19 combines with J gene TRBJ2-7, with 9 bases fitting TRBD1. Germline CDR1 reads LNHDA; CDR2 reads SQIVND (reference sequence). CDR3 length: 15 amino acids. Trimming took 1 base from V and 5 from J; bases not matched to a gene: 6. CDR3: CASSIGGTGRDEQYF. The CDR3 region has the DNA TGTGCCAGTAGTATAGGAGGGACAGGGCGGGACGAGCAGTACTTC.

V usage is TRBV19 and J usage is TRBJ2-7; TRBD1 is a possible D gene (6 bases). This CDR3 is 14 amino acids long. Germline assignment: CDR1 LNHDA and CDR2 SQIVND (reference sequence). V was shortened by 6 bases and J by 9 bases, with 21 bases between the two germline ends. This CDR3 is CASSHPDSPPGQYF. The CDR3 DNA reads TGTGCCAGTAGCCACCCGGACAGTCCCCCTGGGCAGTACTTC.

V usage is TRBV19 and J usage is TRBJ1-2; tentative D call: TRBD1 (5 bases). V lost 10 bases, J lost 8 bases, and 26 bases lay in between. This CDR3 is 15 amino acids long. CDR1 and CDR2 (germline): LNHDA, SQIVND (reference sequence). The CDR3 is CAIADPRQNHEGYTF. The CDR3 DNA is TGTGCCATCGCCGATCCAAGACAGAACCATGAGGGCTACACCTTC.

DNA of the CDR3: TGTGCCAGTAGTAAACGGACTAGCGGAAACAATGAGCAGTTCTTC. Protein product: CASSKRTSGNNEQFF. The gene calls are TRBV19 and TRBJ2-1; 10 bases line up with TRBD2. Germline trimming cut 4 bases from V and 5 bases from J; bases unmatched to any gene: 5. Germline V gene sequence: CDR1 LNHDA, CDR2 SQIVND (reference sequence). CDR3 length equals 15 residues. The full variable domain, completed using reference TRBV19 and TRBJ2-1, is DGGITQSPKYLFRKEGQNVTLSCEQNLNHDAMYWYRQDPGQGLRLIYYSQIVNDFQKGDIAEGYSVSREKKESFPLTVTSAQKNPTAFYLCASSKRTSGNNEQFFGPGTRLTVL.

The V call is TRBV7-6, the J call TRBJ1-4; 9 bases match TRBD1. Germline V gives CDR1 SGHVS, CDR2 FNYEAQ. The length of the CDR3 is 15 residues. V shed 1 base, J shed 8 bases, and the junction held 5 bases outside the gene matches. The CDR3 DNA reads as TGTGCCAGCAGCTTAGTAGGGACAGGGATCGAAAAACTGTTTTTT. It specifies CASSLVGTGIEKLFF.

J is TRBJ1-1 and V is TRBV7-2; 10 bases fit TRBD1. The CDR3 is 15 residues long. The germline V gene has CDR1 SGHTA and CDR2 FQGNSA. V shed 5 bases and J 3 bases; nucleotides not matched to a gene: 6. CDR3 sequence: CASSNQGQGYTEAFF. As DNA, the CDR3 is TGTGCCAGCAGCAACCAGGGACAGGGGTACACTGAAGCTTTCTTT.

The chain recombines TRBV19 with TRBJ1-1; possible D gene TRBD1, 5 bases. CDR1 and CDR2 from the germline V gene are LNHDA and SQIVND (reference sequence). Trimming took off 1 base at V and 0 bases at J, with 9 bases between the two ends. This CDR3 contains 15 residues. The CDR3 nucleotides read TGTGCCAGTAGTATAGGACGGGGGTTGAACACTGAAGCTTTCTTT. Translation gives CASSIGRGLNTEAFF.

The chain uses TRBV5-4 and TRBJ1-2; 8 bases align to TRBD1. In germline, CDR1 is SGHNT, CDR2 YYREEE (reference sequence). J lost 3 bases, V lost 3 bases, and 7 bases had no gene match. The CDR3 spans 15 residues. The DNA of the CDR3 is TGTGCCAGCAGCTCTGGATCGACAGGGGACTATGGCTACACCTTC. It codes for CASSSGSTGDYGYTF.

The chain is built from TRBV18 and TRBJ1-5; TRBD1 agrees at 9 bases. This CDR3 has 16 amino acids. Germline V gene sequence: CDR1 KGHSH, CDR2 LQKENI. V trimming: 0 bases; J trimming: 7 bases; junction bases outside the gene matches: 7. The DNA for the CDR3 is TGTGCCAGCTCACCACCGACAGGGGGGGTCCGGCAGCCCCAGCATTTT. This gives the protein CASSPPTGGVRQPQHF. The full variable domain, its missing parts supplied by reference TRBV18 and TRBJ1-5, is NAGVMQNPRHLVRRRGQEARLRCSPMKGHSHVYWYRQLPEEGLKFMVYLQKENIIDESGMPKERFSAEFPKEGPSILRIQQVVRGDSAAYFCASSPPTGGVRQPQHFGDGTRLSIL.

This chain joins TRBV30 and TRBJ2-3; 14 positions match TRBD2. V was clipped by 5 bases and J by 1 base; unmatched bases: 5. Per germline, CDR1 GTSNPN and CDR2 SVGIG (reference sequence). The CDR3 has 16 amino acids. The CDR3 protein is CAWALGLAGGTDTQYF. CDR3 bases: TGTGCCTGGGCCCTGGGACTAGCGGGAGGCACAGATACGCAGTATTTT. The entire variable domain, with the rest obtained from reference TRBV30 and TRBJ2-3, is as follows: SQTIHQWPATLVQPVGSPLSLECTVEGTSNPNLYWYRQAAGRGLQLLFYSVGIGQISSEVPQNLSASRPQDRQFILSSKKLLLSDSGFYLCAWALGLAGGTDTQYFGPGTRLTVL.

The chain employs TRBV6-4 and TRBJ1-1; no clear D gene. Germline assignment: CDR1 MRHNA and CDR2 SNTAGT. This CDR3 spans 14 amino acids. Trimming took off 7 bases at V and 2 bases at J, with 14 bases between the two ends. The CDR3 DNA follows: TGTGCCAGCAAGAACAGCGGCCAAAACACTGAAGCTTTCTTT. This gives the protein CASKNSGQNTEAFF.

V is TRBV18 and J is TRBJ2-7; TRBD2 is a possible D gene (6 bases). The CDR3 consists of 15 residues. The V end lost 3 bases, the J end lost 6 bases, and 18 bases lay between the germline ends. Germline V gene data show CDR1 as KGHSH and CDR2 as LQKENI. The CDR3 sequence: CASSPLQGLLGEQYF. CDR3 sequence (DNA): TGTGCCAGCTCACCCCTCCAGGGACTTCTTGGCGAGCAGTACTTC.

The chain couples TRBV9 to TRBJ2-5, with 7 nucleotides matching TRBD2. Germline trimming cut 0 bases from V and 5 bases from J; bases unmatched to any gene: 7. The length of the CDR3 is 15 residues. Germline CDR1 and CDR2: SGDLS and YYNGEE. The CDR3 protein is CASSVGGGFIETQYF. The CDR3 DNA follows: TGTGCCAGCAGCGTAGGGGGAGGGTTTATCGAGACCCAGTACTTC.

The J gene is TRBJ1-5, the V gene TRBV5-7; 9 bases line up with TRBD1. TRBV5-7 is sorted into the ORF group, with uncertain function. V was pared by 2 bases and J by 7 bases, with 10 bases of the junction left unmatched. The CDR3 sequence is 16 residues long. The CDR3 nucleotides read TGTGCCAGCAGCTTAAAACAGGGGGCACAGCAGCAGCCCCAGCATTTT. Encoded protein: CASSLKQGAQQQPQHF.

This clone was observed a single time. The chain's CDR3 is CAWRVTGGGGYTF. In DNA, the CDR3 is TGTGCCTGGAGGGTAACAGGGGGTGGTGGCTACACCTTC. The V call is TRBV30, the J call TRBJ1-2, with 8 bases identical to TRBD1. J was trimmed by 7 bases and V by 3 bases; bases with no gene match: 7. The germline V gene has CDR1 GTSNPN and CDR2 SVGIG (reference sequence). This CDR3 is built from 13 residues.

V and J are TRBV9 and TRBJ1-3; D gene uncertain. Germline V gives CDR1 SGDLS, CDR2 YYNGEE. CDR3 length equals 13 residues. With 3 bases removed from V and 2 bases from J, the gap between germline ends came to 6 bases. The CDR3 protein is CASSASAGNTIYF. The CDR3 coding sequence is TGTGCCAGCAGCGCCTCAGCTGGAAACACCATATATTTT.